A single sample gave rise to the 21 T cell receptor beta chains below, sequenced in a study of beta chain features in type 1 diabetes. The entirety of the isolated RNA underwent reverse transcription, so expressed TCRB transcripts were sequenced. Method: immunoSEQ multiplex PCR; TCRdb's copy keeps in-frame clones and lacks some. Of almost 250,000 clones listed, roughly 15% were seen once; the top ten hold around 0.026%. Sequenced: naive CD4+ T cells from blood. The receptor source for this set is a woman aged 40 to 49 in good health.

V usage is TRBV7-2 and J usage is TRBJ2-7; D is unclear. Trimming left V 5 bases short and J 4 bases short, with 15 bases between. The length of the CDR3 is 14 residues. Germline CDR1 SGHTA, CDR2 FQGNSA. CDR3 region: CASSLRFLNYEQYF. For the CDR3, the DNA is TGTGCCAGCAGCCTCCGGTTTCTGAATTACGAGCAGTACTTC.

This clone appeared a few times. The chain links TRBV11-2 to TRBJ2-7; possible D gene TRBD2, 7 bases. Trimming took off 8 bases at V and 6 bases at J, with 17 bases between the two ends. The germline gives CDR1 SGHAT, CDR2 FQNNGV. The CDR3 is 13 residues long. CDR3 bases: TGTGCCAGCGCCCCTCGGGGGGCGGGCGAGCAGTACTTC. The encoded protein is CASAPRGAGEQYF.

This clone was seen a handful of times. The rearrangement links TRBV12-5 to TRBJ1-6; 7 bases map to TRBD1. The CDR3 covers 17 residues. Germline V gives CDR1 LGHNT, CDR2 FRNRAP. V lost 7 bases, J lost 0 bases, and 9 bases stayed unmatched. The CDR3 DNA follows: TGTGCTAGTGCCGCCCAGGACAGGAGCTCCTATAATTCACCCCTCCACTTT. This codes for CASAAQDRSSYNSPLHF.

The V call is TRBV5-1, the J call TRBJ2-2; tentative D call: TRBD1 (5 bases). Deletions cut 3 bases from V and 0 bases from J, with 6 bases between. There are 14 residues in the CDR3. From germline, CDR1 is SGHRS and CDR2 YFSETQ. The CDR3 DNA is TGCGCCAGCAGCTCGACAGCGAACACCGGGGAGCTGTTTTTT. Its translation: CASSSTANTGELFF.

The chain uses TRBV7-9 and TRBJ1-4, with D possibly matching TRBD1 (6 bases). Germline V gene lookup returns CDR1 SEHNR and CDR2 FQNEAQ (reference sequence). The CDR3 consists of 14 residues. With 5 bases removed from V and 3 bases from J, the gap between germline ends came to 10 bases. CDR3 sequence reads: CASSPRGPNEKLFF. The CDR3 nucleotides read TGTGCCAGCAGCCCCAGGGGTCCTAATGAAAAACTGTTTTTT.

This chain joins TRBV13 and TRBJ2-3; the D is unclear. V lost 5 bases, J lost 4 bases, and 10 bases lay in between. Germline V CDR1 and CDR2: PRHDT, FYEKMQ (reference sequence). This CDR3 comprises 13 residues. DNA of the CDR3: TGTGCCAGCAGCCCTGACTCCCCAGATACGCAGTATTTT. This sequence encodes CASSPDSPDTQYF.

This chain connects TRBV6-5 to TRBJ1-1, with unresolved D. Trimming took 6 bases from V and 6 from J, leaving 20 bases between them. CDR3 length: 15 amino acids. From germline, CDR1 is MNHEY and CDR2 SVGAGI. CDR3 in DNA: TGTGCCAGCAGCCCTCCGCACGGGGTAACCGCTGAAGCTTTCTTT. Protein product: CASSPPHGVTAEAFF.

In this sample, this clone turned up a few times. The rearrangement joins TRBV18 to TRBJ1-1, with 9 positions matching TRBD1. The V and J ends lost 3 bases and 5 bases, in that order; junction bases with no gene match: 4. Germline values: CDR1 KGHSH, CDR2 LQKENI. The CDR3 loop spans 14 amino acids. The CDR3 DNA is TGTGCCAGCTCACCTCCGGGACAGGGAACTGAAGCTTTCTTT. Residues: CASSPPGQGTEAFF.

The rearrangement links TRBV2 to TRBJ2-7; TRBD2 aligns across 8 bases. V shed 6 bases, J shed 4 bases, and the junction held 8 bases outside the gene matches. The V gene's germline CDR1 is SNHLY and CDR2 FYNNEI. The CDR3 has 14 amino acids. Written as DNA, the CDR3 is TGTGCCAGCAGGCCGGGACTAGGATTTTACGAGCAGTACTTC. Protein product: CASRPGLGFYEQYF. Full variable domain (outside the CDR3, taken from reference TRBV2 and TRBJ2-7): EPEVTQTPSHQVTQMGQEVILRCVPISNHLYFYWYRQILGQKVEFLVSFYNNEISEKSEIFDDQFSVERPDGSNFTLKIRSTKLEDSAMYFCASRPGLGFYEQYFGPGTRLTVT.

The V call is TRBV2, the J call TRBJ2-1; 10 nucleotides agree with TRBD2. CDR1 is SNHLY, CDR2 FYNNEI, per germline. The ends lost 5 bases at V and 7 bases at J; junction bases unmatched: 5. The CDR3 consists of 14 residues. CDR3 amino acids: CASSKRGGRNEQFF. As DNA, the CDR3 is TGTGCCAGCAGTAAGCGGGGGGGCCGTAATGAGCAGTTCTTC.

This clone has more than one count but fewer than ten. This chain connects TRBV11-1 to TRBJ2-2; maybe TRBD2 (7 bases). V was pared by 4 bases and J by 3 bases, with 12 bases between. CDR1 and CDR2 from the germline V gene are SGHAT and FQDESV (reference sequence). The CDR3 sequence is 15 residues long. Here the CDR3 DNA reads TGTGCCAGCAGCTCAAGGGGGGGTCACACCGGGGAGCTGTTTTTT. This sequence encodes CASSSRGGHTGELFF.

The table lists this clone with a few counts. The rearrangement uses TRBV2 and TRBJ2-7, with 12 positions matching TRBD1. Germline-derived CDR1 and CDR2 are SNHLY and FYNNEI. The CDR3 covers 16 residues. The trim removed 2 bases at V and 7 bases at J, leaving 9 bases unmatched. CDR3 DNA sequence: TGTGCCAGCAGTGAACAGCTGGGACAGGGGGCAGGGGAGCAGTACTTC. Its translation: CASSEQLGQGAGEQYF.

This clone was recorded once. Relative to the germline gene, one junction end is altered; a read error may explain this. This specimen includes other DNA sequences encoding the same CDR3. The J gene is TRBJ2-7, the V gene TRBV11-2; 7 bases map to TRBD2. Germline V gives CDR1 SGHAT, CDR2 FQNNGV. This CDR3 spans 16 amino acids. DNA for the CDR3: TGTGCCAGCAGCCCCCTGGGGGGGGTAAGTATCTACGAGCAATACTTC. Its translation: CASSPLGGVSIYEQYF.

CDR3 DNA: TGTGCCAGCAGTGCGACAGGGGGCGTGCGTGGCTACACCTTC. Protein product: CASSATGGVRGYTF. This chain links TRBV2 with TRBJ1-2; 10 bases line up with TRBD1. There are 14 residues in the CDR3. J gave up 7 bases and V 4 bases, and 6 bases lay outside the gene matches. Germline V gene data show CDR1 as SNHLY and CDR2 as FYNNEI. Together with reference TRBV2 and TRBJ1-2, the CDR3 gives the full variable domain: EPEVTQTPSHQVTQMGQEVILRCVPISNHLYFYWYRQILGQKVEFLVSFYNNEISEKSEIFDDQFSVERPDGSNFTLKIRSTKLEDSAMYFCASSATGGVRGYTFGSGTRLTVV.

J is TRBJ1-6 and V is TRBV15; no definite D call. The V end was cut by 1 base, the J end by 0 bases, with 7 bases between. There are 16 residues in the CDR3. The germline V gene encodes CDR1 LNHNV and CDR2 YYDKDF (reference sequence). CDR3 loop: CATSRGGVSYNSPLHF. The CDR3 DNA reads TGTGCCACCAGCAGAGGCGGGGTCTCCTATAATTCACCCCTCCACTTT.

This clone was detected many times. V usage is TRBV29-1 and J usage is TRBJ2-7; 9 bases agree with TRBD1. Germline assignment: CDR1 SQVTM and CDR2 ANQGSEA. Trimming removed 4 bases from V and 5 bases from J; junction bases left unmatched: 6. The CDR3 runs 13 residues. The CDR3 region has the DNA TGCAGCGTTGCCGGGACAGGGATCCACGAGCAGTACTTC. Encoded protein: CSVAGTGIHEQYF.

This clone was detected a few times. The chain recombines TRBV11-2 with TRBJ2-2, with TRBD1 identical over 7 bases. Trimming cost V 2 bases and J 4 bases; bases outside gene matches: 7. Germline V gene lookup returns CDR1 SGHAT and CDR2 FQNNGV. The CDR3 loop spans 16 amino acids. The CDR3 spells CASSLRQGMSTGELFF. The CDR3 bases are TGTGCCAGCAGCTTAAGACAGGGTATGAGCACCGGGGAGCTGTTTTTT.

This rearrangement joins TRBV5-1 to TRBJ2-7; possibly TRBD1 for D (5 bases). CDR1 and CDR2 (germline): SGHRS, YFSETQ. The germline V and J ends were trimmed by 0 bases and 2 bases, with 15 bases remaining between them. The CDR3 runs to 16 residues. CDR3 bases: TGCGCCAGCAGCTTGGCCGCGTCAGGGAATGCCTACGAGCAGTACTTC. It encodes CASSLAASGNAYEQYF.

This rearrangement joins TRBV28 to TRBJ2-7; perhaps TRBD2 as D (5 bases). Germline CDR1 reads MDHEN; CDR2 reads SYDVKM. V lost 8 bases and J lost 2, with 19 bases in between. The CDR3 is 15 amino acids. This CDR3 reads CASGLGLVGAYEQYF. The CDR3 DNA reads TGTGCCAGCGGCCTGGGCCTGGTCGGGGCCTACGAGCAGTACTTC.

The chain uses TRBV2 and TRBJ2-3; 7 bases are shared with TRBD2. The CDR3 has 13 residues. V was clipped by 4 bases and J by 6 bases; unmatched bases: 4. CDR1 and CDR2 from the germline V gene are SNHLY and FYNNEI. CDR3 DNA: TGTGCCAGCAGTGGGCGGGGGAAGGATACGCAGTATTTT. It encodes CASSGRGKDTQYF.

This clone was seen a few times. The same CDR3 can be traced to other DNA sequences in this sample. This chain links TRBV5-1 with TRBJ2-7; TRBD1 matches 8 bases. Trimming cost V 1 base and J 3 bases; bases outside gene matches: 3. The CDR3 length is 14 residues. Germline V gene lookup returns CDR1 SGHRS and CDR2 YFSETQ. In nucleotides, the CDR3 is TGCGCCAGCAGCTTGAAGGGGACAGGCTACGAGCAGTACTTC. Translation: CASSLKGTGYEQYF.